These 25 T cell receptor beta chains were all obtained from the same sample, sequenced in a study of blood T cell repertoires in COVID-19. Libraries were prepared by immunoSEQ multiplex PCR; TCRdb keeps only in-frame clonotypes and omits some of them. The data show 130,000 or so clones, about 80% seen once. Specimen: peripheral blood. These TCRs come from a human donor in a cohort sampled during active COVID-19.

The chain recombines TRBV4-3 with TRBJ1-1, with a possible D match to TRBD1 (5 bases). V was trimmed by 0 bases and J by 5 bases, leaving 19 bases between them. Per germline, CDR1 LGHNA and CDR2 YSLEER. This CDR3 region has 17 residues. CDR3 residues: CASSQDNTRGLGTEAFF. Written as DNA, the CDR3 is TGCGCCAGCAGCCAAGATAATACGCGGGGCCTCGGGACTGAAGCTTTCTTT.

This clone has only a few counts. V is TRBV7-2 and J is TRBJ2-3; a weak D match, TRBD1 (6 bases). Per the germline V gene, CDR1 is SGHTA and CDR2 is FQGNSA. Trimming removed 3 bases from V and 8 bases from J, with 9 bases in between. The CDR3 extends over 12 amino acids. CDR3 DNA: TGTGCCAGCAGCTTGGAAGGGGGTACGCAGTATTTT. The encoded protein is CASSLEGGTQYF. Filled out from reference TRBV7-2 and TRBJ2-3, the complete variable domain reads GAGVSQSPSNKVTEKGKDVELRCDPISGHTALYWYRQSLGQGLEFLIYFQGNSAPDKSGLPSDRFSAERTGGSVSTLTIQRTQQEDSAVYLCASSLEGGTQYFGPGTRLTVL.

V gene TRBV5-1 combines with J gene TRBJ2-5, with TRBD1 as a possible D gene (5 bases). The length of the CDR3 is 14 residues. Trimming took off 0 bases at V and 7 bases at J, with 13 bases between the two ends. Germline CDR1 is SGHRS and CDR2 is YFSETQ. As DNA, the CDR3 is TGCGCCAGCAGCTTGGTAGGGGATCAGACGACCCAGTACTTC. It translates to CASSLVGDQTTQYF. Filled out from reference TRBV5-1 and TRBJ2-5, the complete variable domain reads KAGVTQTPRYLIKTRGQQVTLSCSPISGHRSVSWYQQTPGQGLQFLFEYFSETQRNKGNFPGRFSGRQFSNSRSEMNVSTLELGDSALYLCASSLVGDQTTQYFGPGTRLLVL.

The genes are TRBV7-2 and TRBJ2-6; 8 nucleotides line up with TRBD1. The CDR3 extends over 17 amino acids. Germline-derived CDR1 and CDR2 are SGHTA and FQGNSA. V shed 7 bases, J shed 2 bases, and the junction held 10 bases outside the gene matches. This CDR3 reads CASIPGQAFTGANVLTF. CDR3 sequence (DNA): TGTGCCAGCATACCGGGACAGGCGTTCACTGGGGCCAACGTCCTGACTTTC.

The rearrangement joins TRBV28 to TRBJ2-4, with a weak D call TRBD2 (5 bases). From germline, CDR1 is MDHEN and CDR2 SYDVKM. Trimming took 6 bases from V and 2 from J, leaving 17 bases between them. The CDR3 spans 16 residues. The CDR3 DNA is TGTGCCAGCAGCTTACCGGGGTTATCGACCAAAAACATTCAGTACTTC. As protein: CASSLPGLSTKNIQYF.

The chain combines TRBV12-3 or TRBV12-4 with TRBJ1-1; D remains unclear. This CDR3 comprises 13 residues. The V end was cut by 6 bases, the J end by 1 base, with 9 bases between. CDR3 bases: TGTGCCAGCAGGATTCAGGAGAACACTGAAGCTTTCTTT. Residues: CASRIQENTEAFF.

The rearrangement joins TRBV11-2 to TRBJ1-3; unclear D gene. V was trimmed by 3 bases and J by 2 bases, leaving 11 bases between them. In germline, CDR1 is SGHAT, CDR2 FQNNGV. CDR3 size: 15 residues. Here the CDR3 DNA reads TGTGCCAGCAGCTTGGCCCGTCTAGCTGGAAACACCATATATTTT. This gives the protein CASSLARLAGNTIYF. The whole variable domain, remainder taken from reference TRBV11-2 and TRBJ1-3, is EAGVAQSPRYKIIEKRQSVAFWCNPISGHATLYWYQQILGQGPKLLIQFQNNGVVDDSQLPKDRFSAERLKGVDSTLKIQPAKLEDSAVYLCASSLARLAGNTIYFGEGSWLTVV.

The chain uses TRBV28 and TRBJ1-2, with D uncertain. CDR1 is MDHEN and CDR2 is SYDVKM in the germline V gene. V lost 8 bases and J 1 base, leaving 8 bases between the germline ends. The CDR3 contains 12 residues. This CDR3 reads CASLVNNYGYTF. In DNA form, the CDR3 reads TGTGCCAGCCTCGTAAATAACTATGGCTACACCTTC.

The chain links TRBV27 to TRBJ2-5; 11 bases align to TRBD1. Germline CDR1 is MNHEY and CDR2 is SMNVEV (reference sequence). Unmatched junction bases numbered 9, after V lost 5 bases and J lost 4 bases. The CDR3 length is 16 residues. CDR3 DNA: TGTGCCAGCAGTCTTCATCCGGGACAGGGGGGAGAGACCCAGTACTTC. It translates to CASSLHPGQGGETQYF.

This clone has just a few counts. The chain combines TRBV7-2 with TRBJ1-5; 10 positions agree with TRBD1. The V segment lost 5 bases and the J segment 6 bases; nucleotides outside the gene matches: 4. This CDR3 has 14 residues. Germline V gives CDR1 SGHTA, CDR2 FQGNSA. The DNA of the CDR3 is TGTGCCAGCAGCCGGGACAGGGGTGGTCAGCCCCAGCATTTT. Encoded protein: CASSRDRGGQPQHF.

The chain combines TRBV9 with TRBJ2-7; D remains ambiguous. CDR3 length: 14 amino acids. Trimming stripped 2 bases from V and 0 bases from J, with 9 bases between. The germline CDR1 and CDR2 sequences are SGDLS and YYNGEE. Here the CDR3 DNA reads TGTGCCAGCAGCGTGACATCTCCCTCCTACGAGCAGTACTTC. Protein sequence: CASSVTSPSYEQYF.

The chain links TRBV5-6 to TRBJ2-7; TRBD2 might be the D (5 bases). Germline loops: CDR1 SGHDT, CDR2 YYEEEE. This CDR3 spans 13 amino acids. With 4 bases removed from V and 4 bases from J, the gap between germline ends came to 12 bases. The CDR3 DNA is TGTGCCAGCAGCCCTTCCCCGGGATACGAGCAGTACTTC. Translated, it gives CASSPSPGYEQYF. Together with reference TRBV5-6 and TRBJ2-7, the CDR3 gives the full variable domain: DAGVTQSPTHLIKTRGQQVTLRCSPKSGHDTVSWYQQALGQGPQFIFQYYEEEERQRGNFPDRFSGHQFPNYSSELNVNALLLGDSALYLCASSPSPGYEQYFGPGTRLTVT.

CDR3 bases: TGTGCCTGGAGCAGGGGACAAATTGGCGGGCTTATCTACGAGCAGTACTTC. Translated, it gives CAWSRGQIGGLIYEQYF. V usage is TRBV30 and J usage is TRBJ2-7, with D perhaps matching TRBD1 (6 bases). The germline gives CDR1 GTSNPN, CDR2 SVGIG (reference sequence). V dropped 3 bases and J dropped 3 bases, with 24 bases sitting between them. This CDR3 comprises 17 residues.

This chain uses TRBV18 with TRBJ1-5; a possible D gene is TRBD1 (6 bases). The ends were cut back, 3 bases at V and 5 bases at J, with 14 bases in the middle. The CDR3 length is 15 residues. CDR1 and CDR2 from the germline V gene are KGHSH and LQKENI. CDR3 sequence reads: CASSPRRAGDQPQHF. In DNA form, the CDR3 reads TGTGCCAGCTCACCCAGGCGAGCAGGGGATCAGCCCCAGCATTTT.

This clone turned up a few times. This CDR3 reads CASGKGSQGTFF. The CDR3 DNA reads as TGTGCCAGCGGCAAAGGTTCGCAGGGAACTTTCTTT. The chain has TRBV28 and TRBJ1-1, with D perhaps TRBD1 (5 bases). Germline lookup yields CDR1 MDHEN and CDR2 SYDVKM. The CDR3 length is 12 residues. Trimming pared 8 bases from V and 12 bases from J, leaving 19 bases between.

As DNA, the CDR3 is TGTGCCAGTAGTATAGCGGGGGGGAGCGGCACTGAAGCTTTCTTT. This sequence encodes CASSIAGGSGTEAFF. The rearrangement uses TRBV19 and TRBJ1-1; TRBD1 might be the D (5 bases). Deletions cut 1 base from V and 4 bases from J, with 13 bases between. This CDR3 region has 15 residues. Per the germline V gene, CDR1 is LNHDA and CDR2 is SQIVND (reference sequence).

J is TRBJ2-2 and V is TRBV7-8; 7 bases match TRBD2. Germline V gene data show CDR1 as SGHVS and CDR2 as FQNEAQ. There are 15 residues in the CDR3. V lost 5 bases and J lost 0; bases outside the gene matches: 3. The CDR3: CASSPSGANTGELFF. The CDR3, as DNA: TGTGCCAGCAGCCCAAGCGGGGCGAACACCGGGGAGCTGTTTTTT.

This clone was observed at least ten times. The CDR3 region has the DNA TGTGCCAGCAGGTCGCGGGGGGGGCTCATCCGTGGCTACGAGCAGTACTTC. It codes for CASRSRGGLIRGYEQYF. This chain links TRBV7-8 with TRBJ2-7; 9 bases align to TRBD2. Germline V gene data show CDR1 as SGHVS and CDR2 as FQNEAQ. The CDR3 length is 17 residues. V shed 6 bases and J 3 bases; nucleotides not matched to a gene: 15.

The chain's CDR3 is CASSLERTGDRRGYTF. CDR3 nucleotides: TGTGCCAGCAGCTTGGAGCGGACAGGGGACCGTCGTGGCTACACCTTC. This chain links TRBV5-4 with TRBJ1-2; TRBD1 agrees at 9 bases. V lost 0 bases, J lost 7 bases, and 10 bases stayed unmatched. Germline CDR1 is SGHNT and CDR2 is YYREEE (reference sequence). CDR3 size: 16 residues.

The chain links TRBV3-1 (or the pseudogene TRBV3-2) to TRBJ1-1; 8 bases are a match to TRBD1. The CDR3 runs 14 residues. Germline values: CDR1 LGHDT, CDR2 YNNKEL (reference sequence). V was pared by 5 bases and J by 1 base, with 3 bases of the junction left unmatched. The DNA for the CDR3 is TGTGCCAGCAGCACCGGGACAGGGAACACTGAAGCTTTCTTT. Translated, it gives CASSTGTGNTEAFF.

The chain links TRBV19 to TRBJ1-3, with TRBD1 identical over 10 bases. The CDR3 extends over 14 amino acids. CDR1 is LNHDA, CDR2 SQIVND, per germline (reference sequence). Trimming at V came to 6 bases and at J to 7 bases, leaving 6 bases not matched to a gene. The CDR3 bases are TGTGCCAGTAGCTCGCCGGGACAGGGGAACACCATATATTTT. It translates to CASSSPGQGNTIYF.

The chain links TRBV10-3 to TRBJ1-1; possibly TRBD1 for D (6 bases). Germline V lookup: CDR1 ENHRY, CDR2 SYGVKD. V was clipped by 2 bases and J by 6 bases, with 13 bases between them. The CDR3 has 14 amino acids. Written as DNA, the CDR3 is TGTGCCATCAGTGAGGGACAGATTGATTCTGAAGCTTTCTTT. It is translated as CAISEGQIDSEAFF.

In nucleotides, the CDR3 is TGTGCCAGCAGCCCGGGGAAGCCGGACCTAGAGCAGTTCTTC. Amino acids: CASSPGKPDLEQFF. J is TRBJ2-1 and V is TRBV7-3; D is perhaps TRBD2 (5 bases). The CDR3 contains 14 residues. Germline V gene data show CDR1 as SGHTA and CDR2 as FQGTGA. V was clipped by 5 bases and J by 10 bases, with 18 bases between them.

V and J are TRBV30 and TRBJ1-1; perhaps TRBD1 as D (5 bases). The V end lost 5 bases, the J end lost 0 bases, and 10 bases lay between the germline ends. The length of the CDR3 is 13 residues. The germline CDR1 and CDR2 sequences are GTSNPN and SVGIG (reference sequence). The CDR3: CAWSTDLNTEAFF. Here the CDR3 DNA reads TGTGCCTGGTCGACAGATCTGAACACTGAAGCTTTCTTT.

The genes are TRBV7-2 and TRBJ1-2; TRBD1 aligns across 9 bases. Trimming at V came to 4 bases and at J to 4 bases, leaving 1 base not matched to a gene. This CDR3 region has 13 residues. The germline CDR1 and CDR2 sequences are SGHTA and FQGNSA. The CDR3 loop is CASSSTGGYGYTF. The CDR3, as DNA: TGTGCCAGCAGCTCGACAGGGGGCTATGGCTACACCTTC.